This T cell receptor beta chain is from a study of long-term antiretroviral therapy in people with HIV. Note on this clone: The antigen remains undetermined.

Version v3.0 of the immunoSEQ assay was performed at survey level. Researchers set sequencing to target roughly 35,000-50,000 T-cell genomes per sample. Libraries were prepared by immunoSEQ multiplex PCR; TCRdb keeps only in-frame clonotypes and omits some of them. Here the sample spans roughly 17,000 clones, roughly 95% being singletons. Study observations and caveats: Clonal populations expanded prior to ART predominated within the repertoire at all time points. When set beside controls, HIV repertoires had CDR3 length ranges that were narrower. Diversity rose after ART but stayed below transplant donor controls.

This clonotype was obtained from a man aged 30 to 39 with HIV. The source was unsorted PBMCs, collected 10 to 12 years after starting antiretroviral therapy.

The CDR3 bases are TGTGCCACCAGCAGATGGGGTGCGGGTGAAAAACTGTTTTTT. The encoded protein is CATSRWGAGEKLFF. The V gene is TRBV15, the J gene TRBJ1-4; D not certain. V gave up 2 bases and J gave up 7 bases, with 11 bases separating them. Germline V gives CDR1 LNHNV, CDR2 YYDKDF (reference sequence). The CDR3 spans 14 residues.